A selection of T cell receptor beta chains follows, all from one sample in a study of identical twins. TCRdb processed the 5' RACE reads anew with MiXCR; each CDR3 protein has one entry. The profile shows roughly 500,000 distinct CDR3 sequences, around 20% of them singletons. These same records also appear under a second study, on T cells expressing NK-cell markers.

The material sequenced was CD4+ T cells sorted from blood. These receptors were taken from a woman aged 18 to 35 in good health. The CDR3 runs from the conserved cysteine through the conserved F or W. Each record gives: CDR3 DNA, CDR3 protein, D gene, V gene, clone size, J gene. The D gene is left open where the match is weak. The listing skips clone size in some rows; elsewhere it reads once, few, many or a size class.

TGTGCCAGCAGCTCCGGGGCGAATCAGCCCCAGCATTTT | CASSSGANQPQHF | NA | TRBV7-9 | NA | TRBJ1-5
TGTGCCAGCTCGCCAAATAAGGGAACGATAAATGAAAAACTGTTTTTT | CASSPNKGTINEKLFF | NA | TRBV18 | NA | TRBJ1-4
TGCAGTGTTCCCACCCACGTTGTCGGGGAGCAGTACTTC | CSVPTHVVGEQYF | NA | TRBV20-1 | NA | TRBJ2-7
TGTGCCAGCAGCTTAGATCGTCGGGATGAGCAGTTCTTC | CASSLDRRDEQFF | NA | TRBV7-2 | NA | TRBJ2-1
TGTGCCATCAGTGAGGCCTACAATGAGCAGTTCTTC | CAISEAYNEQFF | NA | TRBV10-3 | few | TRBJ2-1
TGTGCCATCAGTGTTGGGGGAGATGAGCAGTTCTTC | CAISVGGDEQFF | NA | TRBV10-3 | many | TRBJ2-1
TGCGCCAGCAGCCAGAGCCCAACAGAAAAGGAGCAGTACTTC | CASSQSPTEKEQYF | NA | TRBV5-1 | few | TRBJ2-7
TGTGCCATCAGTGAAGGGACAGGGGAACGGGGGCAGTACTTC | CAISEGTGERGQYF | TRBD1 | TRBV10-3 | NA | TRBJ2-7
TGTGCCAGCTCACCCCAAGGGCGGGATACGCAGTATTTT | CASSPQGRDTQYF | NA | TRBV18 | few | TRBJ2-3
TGTGCCAGCAGGACAGGGGGCCGGGGAGGTGGAGATACGCAGTATTTT | CASRTGGRGGGDTQYF | TRBD1 | TRBV12-3/TRBV12-4 | many | TRBJ2-3
TGTGCCACCGGAGGGGGGGGCGAGCAGTACTTC | CATGGGGEQYF | NA | TRBV15 | NA | TRBJ2-7
TGTGCCAGCAGTTTAAATTCCGCAGGGAACTATGGCTACACCTTC | CASSLNSAGNYGYTF | NA | TRBV12-3/TRBV12-4 | NA | TRBJ1-2
TGTGCCATCAGTGGGACTAATGAAAAACTGTTTTTT | CAISGTNEKLFF | NA | TRBV10-3 | few | TRBJ1-4
TGCAGTGCTGGACTTGTGCTCTACAATGAGCAGTTCTTC | CSAGLVLYNEQFF | NA | TRBV20-1 | NA | TRBJ2-1
TGCAGTGCTAGTGTGGGGGCTCAATTTCAGCCCCAGCATTTT | CSASVGAQFQPQHF | NA | TRBV20-1 | few | TRBJ1-5
TGTGCCAGCAGTGGCTCGGGGAAGCAGTACTTC | CASSGSGKQYF | NA | TRBV2 | NA | TRBJ2-7
TGTGCCAGCAGCGAGGGACAGGGTACCTACTATGGCTACACCTTC | CASSEGQGTYYGYTF | TRBD1 | TRBV9 | few | TRBJ1-2
TGCAGCGGTTCAACGGTAACTGAAGCTTTCTTT | CSGSTVTEAFF | NA | TRBV20-1 | NA | TRBJ1-1
TGCAGTGCTCAAACAGGGGGCGGGAACACTGAAGCTTTCTTT | CSAQTGGGNTEAFF | TRBD1 | TRBV20-1 | NA | TRBJ1-1
TGTGCCAGCCGGGGGGCCCCTCAAGAGACCCAGTACTTC | CASRGAPQETQYF | NA | TRBV3-1 | NA | TRBJ2-5
TGTGCCAGCAGCTCCCTTCCATCTGGAAACACCATATATTTT | CASSSLPSGNTIYF | NA | TRBV13 | few | TRBJ1-3
TGTGCCAGCAGCCAAACTAACGAGCGGGGGACCACCTACGAGCAGTACTTC | CASSQTNERGTTYEQYF | TRBD2 | TRBV4-2 | NA | TRBJ2-7
TGCAGTGCTAGATCCACCGCAGCGGTATCCTACGAGCAGTACTTC | CSARSTAAVSYEQYF | NA | TRBV20-1 | few | TRBJ2-7
TGTGCCAGCAGCCGGACGGTGACAGGGGCTCGCGGCTACACCTTC | CASSRTVTGARGYTF | TRBD1 | TRBV3-1 | few | TRBJ1-2
TGTGCCAGCAGCTTCACGGGGGGGGGCCAGGTTCTTACGCAGTATTTT | CASSFTGGGQVLTQYF | TRBD2 | TRBV7-2 | few | TRBJ2-3
TGTGCCAGCAGCGTAGGGCAACAGGGCTACGAGCAGTACTTC | CASSVGQQGYEQYF | NA | TRBV9 | NA | TRBJ2-7
TGTGCCAGCAGCCCCGGACAGGGGGCGACTTTAGCTTTCTTT | CASSPGQGATLAFF | TRBD1 | TRBV7-6 | NA | TRBJ1-1
TGCAGTGCTAGAGACCAGGGGTGGGAGCAGTACTTC | CSARDQGWEQYF | NA | TRBV20-1 | NA | TRBJ2-7
TGTGCCAGCAGTGAGACTAGCGGGAGGTTTCATGAGCAGTTCTTC | CASSETSGRFHEQFF | TRBD2 | TRBV12-3/TRBV12-4 | NA | TRBJ2-1
TGTGCCAGCAGGGAGGGGACAGCGACACCCTATGGCTACACCTTC | CASREGTATPYGYTF | TRBD1 | TRBV5-6 | few | TRBJ1-2
TGTGCCAGCAGCATCTCCGGGACAGGGGGATACGAGCAGTACTTC | CASSISGTGGYEQYF | TRBD1 | TRBV7-2 | NA | TRBJ2-7
TGTGCCAGCAACCCCGGGACTAGCGGGGGGTATGGAGATACGCAGTATTTT | CASNPGTSGGYGDTQYF | TRBD2 | TRBV2 | NA | TRBJ2-3
TGTGCCAGCAGCAACTTTTTGGGGAGGCAAGAGACCCAGTACTTC | CASSNFLGRQETQYF | NA | TRBV6-1 | few | TRBJ2-5
TGTGCCAGCAGCTTAGGGCCCTCAACCGGGGAGCTGTTTTTT | CASSLGPSTGELFF | NA | TRBV7-3 | few | TRBJ2-2
TGTGCCAGCAGCTTCTCCCCGGCTAGCGGGGGGAGAGAGACCCAGTACTTC | CASSFSPASGGRETQYF | TRBD2 | TRBV7-8 | NA | TRBJ2-5
TGTGCCAGCAGCTACTTCAAAAGGGTCTCTGAAGCTTTCTTT | CASSYFKRVSEAFF | NA | TRBV5-6 | NA | TRBJ1-1
TGCGCCAGCAGCCCCCTAGATAGCGGGACAACAGATACGCAGTATTTT | CASSPLDSGTTDTQYF | TRBD2 | TRBV5-1 | NA | TRBJ2-3
TGTGCCAGCAGCCAAGGGGATACCGGGGGGACAGAGACCCAGTACTTC | CASSQGDTGGTETQYF | TRBD2 | TRBV4-2 | few | TRBJ2-5
TGTGCCAGCAGATCCGGGACCTGGGGCGAGCAGTACTTC | CASRSGTWGEQYF | NA | TRBV7-2 | few | TRBJ2-7
TGCAGTGCGTGGGAGCGGATTCTCTACAATGAGCAGTTCTTC | CSAWERILYNEQFF | NA | TRBV20-1 | many | TRBJ2-1
TGTGCCAGCAGTGAATCGGGGGGAGGGCGAGAGACCCAGTACTTC | CASSESGGGRETQYF | TRBD2 | TRBV6-1 | many | TRBJ2-5
TGCGCCAGCAGCCAAGCAGGGGGTTTTCGGGGCTACACCTTC | CASSQAGGFRGYTF | TRBD1 | TRBV4-3 | few | TRBJ1-2
TGTGCCAGCAGGCGTATGGGCGAGCAGTACTTC | CASRRMGEQYF | NA | TRBV6-2/TRBV6-3 | many | TRBJ2-7
TGTGCCAGCAGCTCTACATTTACGGGGCAGACATTAAACGCGAACACCGGGGAGCTGTTTTTT | CASSSTFTGQTLNANTGELFF | NA | TRBV11-3 | NA | TRBJ2-2
TGCGCCAGCAGCTTCGGGGGACAGGCTACAGATACGCAGTATTTT | CASSFGGQATDTQYF | TRBD1 | TRBV5-1 | NA | TRBJ2-3
TGTGCCAGCAGCGCCGGGACAGACGGTAACTATGGCTACACCTTC | CASSAGTDGNYGYTF | TRBD1 | TRBV9 | few | TRBJ1-2
TGCGCCAGCAGCTTCGTTAACAGAGGGGACACCGGGGAGCTGTTTTTT | CASSFVNRGDTGELFF | NA | TRBV5-1 | few | TRBJ2-2
TGCAGCGTTGAACCAGGCAGGGTCTCCTACGAGCAGTACTTC | CSVEPGRVSYEQYF | NA | TRBV29-1 | few | TRBJ2-7
TGTGCCAGCAGTGCCACGGGGCGTGGCAATGAGCAGTTCTTC | CASSATGRGNEQFF | NA | TRBV6-4 | NA | TRBJ2-1
TGCAGCGTCACACCGGGACAGCTGAACACTGAAGCTTTCTTT | CSVTPGQLNTEAFF | TRBD1 | TRBV29-1 | few | TRBJ1-1
TGTGCCAGCAGGCCTAGCGGGGGGGCCAATGAGCAGTTCTTC | CASRPSGGANEQFF | TRBD2 | TRBV3-1 | NA | TRBJ2-1
TGTGCCAGCAACTCCAAGGGACAGAGGGACATTCAGTACTTC | CASNSKGQRDIQYF | TRBD1 | TRBV28 | few | TRBJ2-4
TGCGCCAGCAGCTCTACAGGGAATTCACCCCTCCACTTT | CASSSTGNSPLHF | NA | TRBV5-1 | NA | TRBJ1-6
TGCAGCGTTGGAACGGACGGTTACTATGGCTACACCTTC | CSVGTDGYYGYTF | NA | TRBV29-1 | NA | TRBJ1-2